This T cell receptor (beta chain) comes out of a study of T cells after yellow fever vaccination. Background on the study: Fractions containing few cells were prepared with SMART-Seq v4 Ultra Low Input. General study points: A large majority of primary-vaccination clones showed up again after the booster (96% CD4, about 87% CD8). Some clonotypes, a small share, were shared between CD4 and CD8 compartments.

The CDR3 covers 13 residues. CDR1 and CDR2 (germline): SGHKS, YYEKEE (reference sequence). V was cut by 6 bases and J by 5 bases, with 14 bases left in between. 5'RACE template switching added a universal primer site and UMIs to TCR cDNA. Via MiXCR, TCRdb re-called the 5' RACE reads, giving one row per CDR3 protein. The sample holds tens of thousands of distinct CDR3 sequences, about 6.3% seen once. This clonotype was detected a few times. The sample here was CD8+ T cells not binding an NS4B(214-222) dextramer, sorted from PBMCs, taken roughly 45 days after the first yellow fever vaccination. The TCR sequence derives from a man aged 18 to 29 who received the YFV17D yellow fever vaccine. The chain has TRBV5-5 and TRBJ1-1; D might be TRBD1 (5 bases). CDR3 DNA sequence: TGTGCCAGCAAACGGGGGGAGTGGACTGAAGCTTTCTTT. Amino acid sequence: CASKRGEWTEAFF.